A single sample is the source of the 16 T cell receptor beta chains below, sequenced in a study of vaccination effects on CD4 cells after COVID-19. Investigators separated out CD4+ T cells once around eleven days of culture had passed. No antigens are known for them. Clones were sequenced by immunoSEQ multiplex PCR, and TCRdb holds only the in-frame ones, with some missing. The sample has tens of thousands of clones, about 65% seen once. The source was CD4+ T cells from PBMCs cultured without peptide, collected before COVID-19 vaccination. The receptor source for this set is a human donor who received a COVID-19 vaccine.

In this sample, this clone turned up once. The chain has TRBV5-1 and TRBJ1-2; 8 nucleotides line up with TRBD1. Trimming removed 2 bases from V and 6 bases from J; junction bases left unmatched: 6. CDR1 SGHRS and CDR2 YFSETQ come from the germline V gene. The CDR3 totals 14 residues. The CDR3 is CASSLTGTGDGYTF. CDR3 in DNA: TGCGCCAGCAGCTTAACCGGGACAGGAGATGGCTACACCTTC.

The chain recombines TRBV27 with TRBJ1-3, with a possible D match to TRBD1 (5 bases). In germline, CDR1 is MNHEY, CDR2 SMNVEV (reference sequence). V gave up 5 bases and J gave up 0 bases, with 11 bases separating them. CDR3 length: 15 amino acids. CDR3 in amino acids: CASSQTAYSGNTIYF. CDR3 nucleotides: TGTGCCAGCAGTCAGACAGCGTACTCTGGAAACACCATATATTTT.

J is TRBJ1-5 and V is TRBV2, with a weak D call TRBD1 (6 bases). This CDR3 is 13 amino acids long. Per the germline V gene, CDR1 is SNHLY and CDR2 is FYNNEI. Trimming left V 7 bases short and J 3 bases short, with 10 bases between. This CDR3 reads CASTRGPNQPQHF. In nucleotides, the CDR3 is TGTGCCAGCACCAGGGGACCCAATCAGCCCCAGCATTTT.

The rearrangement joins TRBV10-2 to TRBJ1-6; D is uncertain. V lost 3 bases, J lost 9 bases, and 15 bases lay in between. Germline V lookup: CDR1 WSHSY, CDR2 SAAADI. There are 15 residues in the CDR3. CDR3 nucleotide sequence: TGCGCCAGCAGTGATGGGGTGGGTTTAAGTTCACCCCTCCACTTT. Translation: CASSDGVGLSSPLHF.

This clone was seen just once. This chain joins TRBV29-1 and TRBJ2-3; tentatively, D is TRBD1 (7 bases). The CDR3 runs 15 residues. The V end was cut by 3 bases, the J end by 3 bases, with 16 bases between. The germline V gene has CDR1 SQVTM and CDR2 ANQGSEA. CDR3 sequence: CSVDTDRAGTDTQYF. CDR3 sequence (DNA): TGCAGCGTTGATACCGACAGGGCGGGGACAGATACGCAGTATTTT.

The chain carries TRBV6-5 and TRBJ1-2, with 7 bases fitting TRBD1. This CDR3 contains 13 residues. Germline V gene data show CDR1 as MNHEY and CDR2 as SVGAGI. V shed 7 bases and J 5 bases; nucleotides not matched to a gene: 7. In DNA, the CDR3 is TGTGCCAGCAACCTAGGGACAGTTTATGGCTACACCTTC. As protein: CASNLGTVYGYTF.

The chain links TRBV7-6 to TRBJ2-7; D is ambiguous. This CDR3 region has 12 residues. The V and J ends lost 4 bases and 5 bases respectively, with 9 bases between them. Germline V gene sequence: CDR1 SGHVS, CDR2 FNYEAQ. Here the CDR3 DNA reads TGTGCCAGCAGCTCCGGACGCAACGAGCAGTACTTC. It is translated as CASSSGRNEQYF. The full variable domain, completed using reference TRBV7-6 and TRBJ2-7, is GAGVSQSPRYKVTKRGQDVALRCDPISGHVSLYWYRQALGQGPEFLTYFNYEAQQDKSGLPNDRFSAERPEGSISTLTIQRTEQRDSAMYRCASSSGRNEQYFGPGTRLTVT.

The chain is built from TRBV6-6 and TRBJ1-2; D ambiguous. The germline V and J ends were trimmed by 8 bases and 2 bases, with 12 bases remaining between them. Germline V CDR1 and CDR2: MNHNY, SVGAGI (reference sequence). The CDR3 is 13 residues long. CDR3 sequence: CASRTANNYGYTF. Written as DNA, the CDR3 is TGTGCCAGCCGGACGGCCAACAACTATGGCTACACCTTC.

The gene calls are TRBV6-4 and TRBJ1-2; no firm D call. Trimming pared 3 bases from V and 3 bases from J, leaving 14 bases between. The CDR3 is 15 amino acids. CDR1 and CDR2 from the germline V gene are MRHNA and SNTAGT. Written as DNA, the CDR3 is TGTGCCAGCAGTGATTCCTGGGTTGAGGACTATGGCTACACCTTC. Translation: CASSDSWVEDYGYTF.

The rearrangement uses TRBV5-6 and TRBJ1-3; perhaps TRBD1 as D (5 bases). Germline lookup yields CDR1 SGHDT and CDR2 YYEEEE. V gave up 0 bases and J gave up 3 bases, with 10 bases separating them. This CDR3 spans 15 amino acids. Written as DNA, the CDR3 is TGTGCCAGCAGCTTGGGTCAGGGTTATGGAAACACCATATATTTT. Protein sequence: CASSLGQGYGNTIYF. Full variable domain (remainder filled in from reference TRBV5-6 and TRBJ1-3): DAGVTQSPTHLIKTRGQQVTLRCSPKSGHDTVSWYQQALGQGPQFIFQYYEEEERQRGNFPDRFSGHQFPNYSSELNVNALLLGDSALYLCASSLGQGYGNTIYFGEGSWLTVV.

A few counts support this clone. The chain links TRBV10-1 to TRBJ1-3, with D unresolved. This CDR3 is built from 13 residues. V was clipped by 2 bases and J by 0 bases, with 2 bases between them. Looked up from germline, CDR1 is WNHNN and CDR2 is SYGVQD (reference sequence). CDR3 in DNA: TGCGCCAGCAGTGAGCCCTCTGGAAACACCATATATTTT. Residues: CASSEPSGNTIYF.

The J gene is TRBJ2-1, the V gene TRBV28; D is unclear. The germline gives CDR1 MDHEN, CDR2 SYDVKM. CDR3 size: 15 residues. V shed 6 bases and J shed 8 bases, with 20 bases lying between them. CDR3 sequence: CASRTTAAGGDEQFF. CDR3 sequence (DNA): TGTGCCAGCAGAACGACGGCGGCTGGCGGCGATGAGCAGTTCTTC.

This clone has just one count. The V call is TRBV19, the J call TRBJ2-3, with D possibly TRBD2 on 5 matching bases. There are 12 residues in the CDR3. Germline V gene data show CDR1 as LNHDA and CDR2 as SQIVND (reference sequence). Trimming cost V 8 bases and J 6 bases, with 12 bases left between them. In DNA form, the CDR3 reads TGTGCCAGTGCACTAGGCGGGGATACGCAGTATTTT. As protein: CASALGGDTQYF.

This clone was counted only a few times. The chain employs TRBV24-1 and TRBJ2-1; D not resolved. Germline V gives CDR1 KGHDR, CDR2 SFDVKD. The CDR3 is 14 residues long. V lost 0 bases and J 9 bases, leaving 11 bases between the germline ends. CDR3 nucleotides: TGTGCCACCAGTGATTTGACCCAACGAGGTGAGCAGTTCTTC. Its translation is CATSDLTQRGEQFF.

The CDR3 is CASSHLRQIQYF. For the CDR3, the DNA is TGTGCCAGCAGCCACCTGAGGCAAATACAGTACTTC. The gene calls are TRBV3-1 (or the pseudogene TRBV3-2) and TRBJ2-4; no clear D gene. The V and J ends lost 3 bases and 13 bases respectively, with 13 bases between them. The CDR3 runs to 12 residues. Germline V gene data show CDR1 as LGHDT and CDR2 as YNNKEL (reference sequence).

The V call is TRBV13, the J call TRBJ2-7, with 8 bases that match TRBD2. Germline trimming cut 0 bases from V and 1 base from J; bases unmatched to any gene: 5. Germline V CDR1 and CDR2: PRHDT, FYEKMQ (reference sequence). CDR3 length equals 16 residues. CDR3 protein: CASSLGTAGGSYEQYF. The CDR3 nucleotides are TGTGCCAGCAGCTTAGGTACTGCGGGGGGTTCCTACGAGCAGTACTTC.